The source of this T cell receptor beta chain is a study of vaccination and CD4 T cells after COVID-19. Study-wide background: Investigators stimulated cells with overlapping spike peptides drawn from SARS-CoV-2, HCoV-NL63, HCoV-OC43 and HCoV-229E. Notes on the study in general: Spike mono-reactivity was the property of 304 of 307 vaccine-specific clones in convalescent patients.

V trimming: 4 bases; J trimming: 7 bases; junction bases outside the gene matches: 16. The CDR3 has 17 amino acids. Germline values: CDR1 MGHRA, CDR2 YSYEKL. As for time point: late sampling 161 to 241 days after vaccination in a few convalescent patients. This sample's treatment: roughly 10-day PBMC culture with coronavirus spike peptide pools or control peptides (ViraFEST assay). Oncomine TCR Beta short-read sequencing was applied to DNA from cultured CD4+ T cells. MiXCR, run by TCRdb on the PCR reads, gives a single entry per CDR3 protein. This sample yields around 25,000 distinct CDR3 sequences, of which 28% are seen a single time; 7.1% belongs to the top ten. With regard to this clonotype: The antigen is unknown.

Sample: CD4+ T cells from blood, cultured in vitro, taken about 7 months after SARS-CoV-2 vaccination. The V call is TRBV4-1, the J call TRBJ1-5; 7 nucleotides align to TRBD1. This TCR derives from a human donor who had recovered from COVID-19. The CDR3 protein is CASSREAGTDTRQPQHF. For the CDR3, the DNA is TGCGCCAGCAGCCGAGAAGCGGGGACAGACACAAGACAGCCCCAGCATTTT.